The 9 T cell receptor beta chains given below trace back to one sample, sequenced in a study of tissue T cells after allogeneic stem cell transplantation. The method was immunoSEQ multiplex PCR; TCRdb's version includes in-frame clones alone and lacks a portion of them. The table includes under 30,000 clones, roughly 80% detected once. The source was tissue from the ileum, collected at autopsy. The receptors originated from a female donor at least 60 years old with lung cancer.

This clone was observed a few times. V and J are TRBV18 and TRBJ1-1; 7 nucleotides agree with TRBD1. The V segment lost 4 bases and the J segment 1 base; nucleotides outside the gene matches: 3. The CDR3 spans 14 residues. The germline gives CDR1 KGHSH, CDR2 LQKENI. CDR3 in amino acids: CASSQDRKNTEAFF. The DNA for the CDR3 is TGTGCCAGCTCACAGGACAGGAAGAACACTGAAGCTTTCTTT. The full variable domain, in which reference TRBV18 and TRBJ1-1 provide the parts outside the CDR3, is NAGVMQNPRHLVRRRGQEARLRCSPMKGHSHVYWYRQLPEEGLKFMVYLQKENIIDESGMPKERFSAEFPKEGPSILRIQQVVRGDSAAYFCASSQDRKNTEAFFGQGTRLTVV.

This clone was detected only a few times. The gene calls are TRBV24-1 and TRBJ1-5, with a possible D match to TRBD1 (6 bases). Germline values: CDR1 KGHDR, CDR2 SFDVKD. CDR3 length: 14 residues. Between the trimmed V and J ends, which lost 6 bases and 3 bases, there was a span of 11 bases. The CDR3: CATSQGSYNQPQHF. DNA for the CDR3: TGTGCCACCAGTCAGGGGTCTTACAATCAGCCCCAGCATTTT.

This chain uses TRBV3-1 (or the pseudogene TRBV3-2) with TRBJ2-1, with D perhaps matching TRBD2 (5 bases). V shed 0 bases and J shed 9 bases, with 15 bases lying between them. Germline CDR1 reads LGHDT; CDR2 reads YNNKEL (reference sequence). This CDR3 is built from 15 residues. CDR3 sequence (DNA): TGTGCCAGCAGCCAAGAAGGCCTAGCCGGTGGTGAGCAGTTCTTC. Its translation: CASSQEGLAGGEQFF.

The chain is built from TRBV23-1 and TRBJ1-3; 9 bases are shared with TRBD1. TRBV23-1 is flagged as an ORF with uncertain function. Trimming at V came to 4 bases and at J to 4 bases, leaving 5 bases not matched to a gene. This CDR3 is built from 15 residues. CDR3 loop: CASSRDRAGGNTIYF. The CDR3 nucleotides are TGCGCCAGCAGTCGGGACAGGGCGGGAGGAAACACCATATATTTT.

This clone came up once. The CDR3 bases are TGTGCCTGTTGGGAGACTAGCGGCTACGAGCAGTACTTC. Amino acid sequence: CACWETSGYEQYF. The rearrangement uses TRBV30 and TRBJ2-7; 9 bases map to TRBD2. The length of the CDR3 is 13 residues. V lost 6 bases to trimming and J lost 3 bases; unmatched junction nucleotides: 6. Looked up from germline, CDR1 is GTSNPN and CDR2 is SVGIG (reference sequence).

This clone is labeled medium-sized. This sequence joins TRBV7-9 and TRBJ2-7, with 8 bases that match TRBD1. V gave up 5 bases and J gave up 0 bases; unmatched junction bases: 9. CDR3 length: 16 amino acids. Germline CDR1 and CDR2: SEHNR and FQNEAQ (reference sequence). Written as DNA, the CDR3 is TGTGCCAGCAGCGATTCCGGGACAGGCCGCTCCTACGAGCAGTACTTC. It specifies CASSDSGTGRSYEQYF.

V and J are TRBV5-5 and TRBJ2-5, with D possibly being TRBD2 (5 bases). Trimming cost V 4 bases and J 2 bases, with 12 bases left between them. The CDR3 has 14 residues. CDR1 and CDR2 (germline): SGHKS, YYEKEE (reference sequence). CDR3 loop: CASSPTSSQETQYF. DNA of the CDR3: TGTGCCAGCAGCCCTACTAGTTCTCAAGAGACCCAGTACTTC.

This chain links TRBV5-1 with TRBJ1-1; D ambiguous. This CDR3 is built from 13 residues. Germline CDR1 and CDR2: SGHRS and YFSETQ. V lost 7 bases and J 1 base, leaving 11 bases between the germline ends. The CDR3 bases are TGCGCCAGCGGAGGACGGACGAACACTGAAGCTTTCTTT. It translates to CASGGRTNTEAFF.

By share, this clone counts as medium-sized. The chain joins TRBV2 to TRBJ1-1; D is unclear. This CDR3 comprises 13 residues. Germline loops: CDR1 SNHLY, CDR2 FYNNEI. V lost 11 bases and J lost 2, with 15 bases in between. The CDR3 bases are TGTGCCGGAAGCGACGGTCTAAACACTGAAGCTTTCTTT. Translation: CAGSDGLNTEAFF. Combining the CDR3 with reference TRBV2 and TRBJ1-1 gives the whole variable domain EPEVTQTPSHQVTQMGQEVILRCVPISNHLYFYWYRQILGQKVEFLVSFYNNEISEKSEIFDDQFSVERPDGSNFTLKIRSTKLEDSAMYFCAGSDGLNTEAFFGQGTRLTVV.